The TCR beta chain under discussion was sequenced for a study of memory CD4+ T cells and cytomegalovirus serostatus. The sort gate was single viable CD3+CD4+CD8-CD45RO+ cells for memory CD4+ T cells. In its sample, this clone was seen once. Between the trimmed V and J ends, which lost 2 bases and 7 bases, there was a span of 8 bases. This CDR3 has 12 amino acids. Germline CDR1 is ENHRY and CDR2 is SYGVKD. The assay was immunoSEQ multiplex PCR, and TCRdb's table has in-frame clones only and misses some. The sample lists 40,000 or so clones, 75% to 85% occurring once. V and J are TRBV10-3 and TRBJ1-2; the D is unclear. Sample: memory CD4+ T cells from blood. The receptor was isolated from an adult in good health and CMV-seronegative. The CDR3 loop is CAISERVSGYTF. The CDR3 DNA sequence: TGTGCCATCAGTGAGCGGGTTTCTGGCTACACCTTC.